Listed here are 8 T cell receptor beta chains from one sample, sequenced in a study of cytomegalovirus exposure and HLA in healthy donors. 13 Jbeta primers and 60 Vbeta primers were used for the PCR. Method: immunoSEQ multiplex PCR; TCRdb's copy keeps in-frame clones and lacks some. The table for this sample gives under 250,000 clones. The sample taken for sequencing was PBMCs. Receptors originate from a girl aged 2-10 years in good health and CMV-seropositive.

The gene calls are TRBV2 and TRBJ2-7, with TRBD1 identical over 8 bases. The CDR3 runs 14 residues. The V segment lost 4 bases and the J segment 4 bases; nucleotides outside the gene matches: 6. Germline V lookup: CDR1 SNHLY, CDR2 FYNNEI. For the CDR3, the DNA is TGTGCCAGCAGTGCGGGACAGGTACCTTACGAGCAGTACTTC. Translated: CASSAGQVPYEQYF.

The chain carries TRBV9 and TRBJ1-3, with 10 bases identical to TRBD1. The CDR3 spans 16 residues. Losses at the gene ends were 0 bases for V and 8 bases for J; bases not matched to a gene: 8. The V gene's germline CDR1 is SGDLS and CDR2 YYNGEE. In DNA, the CDR3 is TGTGCCAGCAGCGTAGCTACGACAGGGGGCATTGACACCATATATTTT. Encoded protein: CASSVATTGGIDTIYF.

V is TRBV19 and J is TRBJ1-4, with D uncertain. Trimming took off 3 bases at V and 5 bases at J, with 19 bases between the two ends. The CDR3 length is 17 residues. Germline CDR1 is LNHDA and CDR2 is SQIVND (reference sequence). The CDR3 sequence: CASSIRAQTILNEKLFF. CDR3 nucleotides: TGTGCCAGTAGTATTCGGGCACAGACTATTTTGAATGAAAAACTGTTTTTT.

The rearrangement links TRBV4-1 to TRBJ2-1, with 14 bases lining up with TRBD2. Germline V gives CDR1 MGHRA, CDR2 YSYEKL. V shed 1 base, J shed 8 bases, and the junction held 19 bases outside the gene matches. CDR3 length: 21 residues. CDR3 sequence: CASSQVALTRLAGGGRYEQFF. The DNA for the CDR3 is TGCGCCAGCAGCCAAGTGGCACTGACGAGACTAGCGGGGGGGGGTCGGTATGAGCAGTTCTTC.

A remark on this clone: The same CDR3 can be traced to other DNA sequences in this sample. V and J are TRBV11-2 and TRBJ2-5, with D perhaps matching TRBD1 (5 bases). CDR1 SGHAT and CDR2 FQNNGV come from the germline V gene. There are 12 residues in the CDR3. Trimming stripped 2 bases from V and 5 bases from J, with 6 bases between. The CDR3 protein is CASSLRGETQYF. CDR3 nucleotides: TGTGCCAGCAGCTTAAGGGGCGAGACCCAGTACTTC.

J is TRBJ2-1 and V is TRBV7-6; TRBD2 matches 7 bases. The V segment lost 3 bases and the J segment 7 bases; nucleotides outside the gene matches: 9. CDR3 length: 15 residues. Germline values: CDR1 SGHVS, CDR2 FNYEAQ. The CDR3 is CASSFLLAGRNEQFF. The CDR3 DNA reads TGTGCCAGCAGCTTTTTATTAGCGGGCCGTAATGAGCAGTTCTTC.

The J gene is TRBJ2-5, the V gene TRBV2, with TRBD2 as a possible D gene (5 bases). The CDR3 spans 12 residues. V shed 4 bases and J shed 4 bases, with 7 bases lying between them. CDR1 and CDR2 (germline): SNHLY, FYNNEI. The CDR3 DNA is TGTGCCAGCAGTGGACGGGGAGAGACCCAGTACTTC. It codes for CASSGRGETQYF.

The V call is TRBV5-1, the J call TRBJ2-3, with 8 bases aligning to TRBD1. This CDR3 spans 13 amino acids. Germline CDR1 SGHRS, CDR2 YFSETQ. The V and J ends lost 4 bases and 3 bases, in that order; junction bases with no gene match: 1. The chain's CDR3 is CASSGQGTDTQYF. In DNA form, the CDR3 reads TGCGCCAGCAGCGGACAGGGTACAGATACGCAGTATTTT.